Each of the 11 T cell receptor beta chains below was sequenced from the same sample in a study of blood T cell repertoires in COVID-19. Method: immunoSEQ multiplex PCR; TCRdb's copy keeps in-frame clones and lacks some. The data contain about 70,000 clones, approximately 89% of them singletons. Sequenced: peripheral blood. The receptors shown here come from a man in his 60s with acute or convalescent COVID-19.

The V call is TRBV11-3, the J call TRBJ2-5; TRBD2 agrees at 13 bases. CDR1 and CDR2 from the germline V gene are SGHNT and YENEEA. The CDR3 consists of 16 residues. The V and J ends lost 5 bases and 2 bases, in that order; junction bases with no gene match: 5. CDR3 in amino acids: CASSPRTSGGQETQYF. CDR3 nucleotides: TGTGCCAGCAGCCCCAGGACTAGCGGGGGACAAGAGACCCAGTACTTC.

In its sample, this clone was seen once. The V and J genes are TRBV10-3 and TRBJ2-3; 10 bases are a match to TRBD2. V lost 8 bases and J lost 6; bases outside the gene matches: 17. Germline CDR1 is ENHRY and CDR2 is SYGVKD. The CDR3 totals 17 residues. The CDR3 region is CAIGSSGGASMLDTQYF. Written as DNA, the CDR3 is TGTGCCATCGGATCAAGCGGGGGGGCCTCTATGCTGGATACGCAGTATTTT.

CDR3 DNA: TGTGCCAGCAGTTTCACCCGGGGACAGGGGCGCAATCAGCCCCAGCATTTT. Translated: CASSFTRGQGRNQPQHF. The chain employs TRBV27 and TRBJ1-5, with 10 nucleotides matching TRBD1. The trim removed 3 bases at V and 2 bases at J, leaving 7 bases unmatched. The V gene's germline CDR1 is MNHEY and CDR2 SMNVEV (reference sequence). The CDR3 is 17 amino acids.

V usage is TRBV18 and J usage is TRBJ2-6, with unresolved D. V gave up 0 bases and J gave up 2 bases, with 8 bases separating them. Germline V gives CDR1 KGHSH, CDR2 LQKENI. The CDR3 totals 16 residues. The DNA of the CDR3 is TGTGCCAGCTCACCACCTAGCCCTACTGGGGCCAACGTCCTGACTTTC. This translates into CASSPPSPTGANVLTF.

The chain employs TRBV7-8 and TRBJ1-2, with D tentatively TRBD1 (5 bases). V was clipped by 5 bases and J by 8 bases, with 15 bases between them. The germline CDR1 and CDR2 sequences are SGHVS and FQNEAQ. The CDR3 has 13 residues. The CDR3 is CASSRRESGGYTF. For the CDR3, the DNA is TGTGCCAGCAGCCGCAGGGAATCCGGAGGCTACACCTTC.

The chain uses TRBV7-9 and TRBJ1-2; TRBD1 is a possible D gene (5 bases). The CDR3 contains 15 residues. Germline V gene data show CDR1 as SEHNR and CDR2 as FQNEAQ (reference sequence). Trimming left V 4 bases short and J 3 bases short, with 15 bases between. CDR3 in DNA: TGTGCCAGCAGCTCGGGACTCTATGGGGACTATGGCTACACCTTC. Translation gives CASSSGLYGDYGYTF.

The chain has TRBV19 and TRBJ2-1, with 11 nucleotides matching TRBD2. After removal of 5 bases from V and 5 bases from J, the junction contained 8 bases not matched to a gene. The CDR3 consists of 16 residues. Germline-derived CDR1 and CDR2 are LNHDA and SQIVND (reference sequence). Here the CDR3 reads CASSSPGTSGHNEQFF. CDR3 bases: TGTGCCAGTAGTTCCCCCGGGACTAGCGGACACAATGAGCAGTTCTTC.

The chain uses TRBV19 and TRBJ1-4, with D possibly being TRBD1 (6 bases). The CDR3 is 16 amino acids. Trimming took off 5 bases at V and 4 bases at J, with 17 bases between the two ends. Germline-derived CDR1 and CDR2 are LNHDA and SQIVND (reference sequence). This CDR3 reads CASSLGATRGNEKLFF. In nucleotides, the CDR3 is TGTGCCAGTAGTTTGGGGGCGACGCGAGGTAATGAAAAACTGTTTTTT.

This clone was seen a handful of times. This chain connects TRBV27 to TRBJ1-1; 7 nucleotides align to TRBD1. The germline CDR1 and CDR2 sequences are MNHEY and SMNVEV (reference sequence). The CDR3 length is 14 residues. V lost 0 bases, J lost 5 bases, and 3 bases stayed unmatched. The chain's CDR3 is CASSLSGGGTEAFF. CDR3 coding DNA: TGTGCCAGCAGTTTATCAGGGGGCGGAACTGAAGCTTTCTTT.

The V and J genes are TRBV15 and TRBJ1-4; 7 nucleotides line up with TRBD1. The CDR3 length is 16 residues. CDR1 and CDR2 from the germline V gene are LNHNV and YYDKDF (reference sequence). Germline trimming cut 1 base from V and 8 bases from J; bases unmatched to any gene: 10. The CDR3 protein is CATSRAYKGGQEKLFF. CDR3 DNA sequence: TGTGCCACCAGCAGAGCCTATAAGGGGGGACAGGAAAAACTGTTTTTT.

This chain's CDR3 is CASSKTGLGYQPQHF. The CDR3 DNA sequence: TGTGCCAGCAGTAAGACAGGGTTAGGCTACCAGCCCCAGCATTTT. This rearrangement joins TRBV6-5 to TRBJ1-5; 7 nucleotides align to TRBD1. Looked up from germline, CDR1 is MNHEY and CDR2 is SVGAGI. This CDR3 is 15 amino acids long. V lost 5 bases, J lost 7 bases, and 11 bases stayed unmatched.